Listed below are T cell receptor beta chains from one sample, sequenced in a study of blood T cell repertoires in COVID-19. The table came from immunoSEQ multiplex PCR; TCRdb's copy has only in-frame clones and leaves some out. The table records under 250,000 clones, around 90% of them present only once. Sequencing input: peripheral blood. The receptor source for this set is a man in his 60s who had recovered from COVID-19. CDR3s include the opening cysteine and the closing phenylalanine or tryptophan. The D gene is left open where the match is weak. Size is omitted from some rows. Given values are once, few, many or a class for expanded clones.

TRBV5-1	.	.	TRBJ2-5	CASSLGRREETQYF	TGCGCCAGCAGCTTGGGTCGCAGGGAAGAGACCCAGTACTTC
TRBV18	.	.	TRBJ1-6	CASSPDQGGNSPLHF	TGTGCCAGCTCACCGGATCAGGGTGGTAATTCACCCCTCCACTTT
TRBV18	.	.	TRBJ2-5	CASSLLASGETQYF	TGTGCCAGCTCACTCCTGGCATCGGGGGAGACCCAGTACTTC
TRBV27	TRBD1	.	TRBJ2-7	CASSFRTGVYEQYF	TGTGCCAGCAGTTTTCGGACAGGGGTCTACGAGCAGTACTTC
TRBV19	TRBD2	.	TRBJ2-1	CASIRTSGSSYNEQFF	TGTGCCAGTATTCGGACTAGCGGGAGCTCCTACAATGAGCAGTTCTTC
TRBV5-1	.	.	TRBJ1-2	CASSFSENYGYTF	TGCGCCAGCAGCTTTTCTGAGAACTATGGCTACACCTTC
TRBV3-1/TRBV3-2	.	.	TRBJ1-2	CASSQYGRADGYTF	TGTGCCAGCAGCCAATACGGCAGGGCCGATGGCTACACCTTC
TRBV28	TRBD1	.	TRBJ1-2	CASSLPTGGYGYTF	TGTGCCAGCAGTTTACCGACAGGGGGTTATGGCTACACCTTC
TRBV29-1	.	few	TRBJ2-7	CSALDFSYEQYF	TGCAGCGCTCTAGATTTTTCCTACGAGCAGTACTTC
TRBV7-2	.	.	TRBJ2-5	CASSLGASRGQETQYF	TGTGCCAGCAGCTTAGGGGCTAGCCGGGGGCAAGAGACCCAGTACTTC
TRBV2	.	few	TRBJ2-1	CASVAGLNENEQFF	TGTGCCAGCGTTGCGGGACTCAATGAGAATGAGCAGTTCTTC
TRBV5-1	TRBD2	.	TRBJ2-3	CASSPKAGGSTDTQYF	TGCGCCAGCAGCCCGAAAGCGGGGGGTAGCACAGATACGCAGTATTTT
TRBV11-2	.	.	TRBJ1-2	CASSLASGIMNGYTF	TGTGCCAGCAGCTTAGCCTCAGGGATCATGAATGGCTACACCTTC
TRBV6-1	.	.	TRBJ1-2	CASSEGDILGGYTF	TGTGCCAGCAGTGAAGGGGACATCCTGGGTGGCTACACCTTC
TRBV14	TRBD2	.	TRBJ2-1	CASSRTSGRNYNEQFF	TGTGCCAGCAGCCGGACTAGCGGGAGGAACTACAATGAGCAGTTCTTC
TRBV18	TRBD1	.	TRBJ1-2	CASSPSQDRNYGYTF	TGTGCCAGCTCACCGAGCCAGGACAGGAACTATGGCTACACCTTC
TRBV11-2	.	.	TRBJ2-3	CASSLVLSASLDTQYF	TGTGCCAGCAGCTTAGTACTCAGCGCCAGTTTAGATACGCAGTATTTT
TRBV6-5	.	.	TRBJ2-1	CASSYSLGGGNEQFF	TGTGCCAGCAGTTACTCGCTTGGGGGCGGGAATGAGCAGTTCTTC
TRBV7-8	.	.	TRBJ1-2	CASSLAAAANYGYTF	TGTGCCAGCAGCTTAGCGGCGGCAGCTAACTATGGCTACACCTTC
TRBV5-6	TRBD1	.	TRBJ1-4	CASSQGTGGSEKLFF	TGTGCCAGCAGCCAAGGGACAGGGGGTAGCGAAAAACTGTTTTTT
TRBV18	.	.	TRBJ2-1	CASSPRGAGTTDNEQFF	TGTGCCAGCTCACCACGGGGAGCGGGTACGACCGACAATGAGCAGTTCTTC
TRBV7-3	TRBD2	.	TRBJ2-7	CASSAAGGSYEQYF	TGTGCCAGCAGTGCCGCGGGAGGGTCCTACGAGCAGTACTTC
TRBV6-5	.	.	TRBJ1-2	CASSYTGWNYGYTF	TGTGCCAGCAGTTACACAGGATGGAACTATGGCTACACCTTC
TRBV7-3	.	.	TRBJ2-1	CASSPGESSYNEQFF	TGTGCCAGCAGCCCGGGGGAGAGCTCCTACAATGAGCAGTTCTTC
TRBV4-2	.	.	TRBJ1-5	CASSQDRGSGNQPQHF	TGTGCCAGCAGCCAAGATAGAGGGTCTGGAAATCAGCCCCAGCATTTT
TRBV10-3	TRBD2	once	TRBJ2-7	CAISGSSGGYEQYF	TGTGCCATCAGTGGGAGTAGCGGGGGATACGAGCAGTACTTC
TRBV19	TRBD2	.	TRBJ2-4	CASSITTSGSHIQYF	TGTGCCAGTAGTATTACGACTAGCGGGAGTCACATTCAGTACTTC
TRBV5-4	TRBD2	.	TRBJ2-1	CASSLLAGVVYNEQFF	TGTGCCAGCAGCTTGCTAGCGGGAGTAGTCTACAATGAGCAGTTCTTC
TRBV28	TRBD1	.	TRBJ1-5	CASAGTGGLGNQPQHF	TGTGCCAGTGCCGGGACAGGGGGCTTAGGCAATCAGCCCCAGCATTTT